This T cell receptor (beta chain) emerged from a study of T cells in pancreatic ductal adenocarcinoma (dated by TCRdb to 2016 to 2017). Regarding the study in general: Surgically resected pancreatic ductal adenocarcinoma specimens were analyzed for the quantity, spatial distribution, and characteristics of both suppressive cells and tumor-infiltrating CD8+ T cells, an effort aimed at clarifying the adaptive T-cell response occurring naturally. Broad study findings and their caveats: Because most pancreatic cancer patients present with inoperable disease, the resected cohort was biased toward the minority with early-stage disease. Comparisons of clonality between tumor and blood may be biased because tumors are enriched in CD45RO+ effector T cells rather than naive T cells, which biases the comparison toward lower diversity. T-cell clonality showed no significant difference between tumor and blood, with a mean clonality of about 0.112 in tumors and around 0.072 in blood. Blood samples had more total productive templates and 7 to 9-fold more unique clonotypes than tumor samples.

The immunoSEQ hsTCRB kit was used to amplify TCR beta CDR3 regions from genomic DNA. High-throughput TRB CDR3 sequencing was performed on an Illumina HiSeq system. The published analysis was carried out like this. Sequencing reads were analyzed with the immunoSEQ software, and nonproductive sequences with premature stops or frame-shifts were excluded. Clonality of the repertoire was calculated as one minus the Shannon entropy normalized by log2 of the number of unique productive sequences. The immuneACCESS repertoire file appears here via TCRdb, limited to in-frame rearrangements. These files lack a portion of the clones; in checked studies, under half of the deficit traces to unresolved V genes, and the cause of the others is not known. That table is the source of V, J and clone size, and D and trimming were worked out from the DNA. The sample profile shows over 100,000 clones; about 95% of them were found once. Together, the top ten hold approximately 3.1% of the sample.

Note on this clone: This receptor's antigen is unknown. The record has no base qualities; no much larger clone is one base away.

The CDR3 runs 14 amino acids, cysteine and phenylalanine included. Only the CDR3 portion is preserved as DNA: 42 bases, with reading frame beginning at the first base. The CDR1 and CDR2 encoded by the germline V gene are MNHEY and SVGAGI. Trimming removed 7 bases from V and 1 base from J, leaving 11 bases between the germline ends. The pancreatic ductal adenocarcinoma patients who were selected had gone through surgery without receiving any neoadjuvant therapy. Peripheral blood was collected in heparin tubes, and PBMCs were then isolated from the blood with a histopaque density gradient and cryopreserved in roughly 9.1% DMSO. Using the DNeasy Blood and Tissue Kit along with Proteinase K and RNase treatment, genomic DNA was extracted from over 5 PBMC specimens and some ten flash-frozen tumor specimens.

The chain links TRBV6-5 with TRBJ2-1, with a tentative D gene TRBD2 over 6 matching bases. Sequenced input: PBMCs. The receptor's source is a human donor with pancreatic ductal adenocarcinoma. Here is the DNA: TGTGCCAGCACCCCCGGGAGTTCCTACAATGAGCAGTTCTTC. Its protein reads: CASTPGSSYNEQFF.